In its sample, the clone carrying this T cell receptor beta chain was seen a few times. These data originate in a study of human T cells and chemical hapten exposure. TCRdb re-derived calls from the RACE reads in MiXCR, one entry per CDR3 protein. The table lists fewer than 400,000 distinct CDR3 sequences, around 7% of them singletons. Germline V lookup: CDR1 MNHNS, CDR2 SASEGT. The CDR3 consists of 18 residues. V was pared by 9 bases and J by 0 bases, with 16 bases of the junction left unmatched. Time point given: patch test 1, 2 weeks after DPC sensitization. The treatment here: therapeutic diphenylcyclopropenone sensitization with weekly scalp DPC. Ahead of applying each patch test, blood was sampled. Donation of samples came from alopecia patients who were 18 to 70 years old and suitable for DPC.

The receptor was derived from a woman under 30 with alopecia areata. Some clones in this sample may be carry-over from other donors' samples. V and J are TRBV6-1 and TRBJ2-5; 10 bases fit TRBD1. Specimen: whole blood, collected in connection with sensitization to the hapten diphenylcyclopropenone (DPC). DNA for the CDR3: TGTGCCAGTAGGGGGGACAGGGGCTTTACTAGCGACCAAGAGACCCAGTACTTC. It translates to CASRGDRGFTSDQETQYF.